Following are 31 T cell receptor beta chains from one sample sequenced in a study of beta chain features in type 1 diabetes. The antigens for these receptors are not known. Study-wide points: Across all four CD4+ subsets, people with type 1 diabetes showed modestly shorter TCRB CDR3s.

Expressed TCRB transcripts got sequenced, as all isolated RNA was reverse transcribed. Sequencing was performed with immunoSEQ multiplex PCR; in TCRdb, only in-frame clones are kept and a portion is missing. The sample carries approximately 27,000 clones, 49% recorded once. The specimen sequenced was stem cell memory CD4+ T cells from blood. The receptors stem from a man younger than 45 with type 1 diabetes.

The genes are TRBV7-8 and TRBJ2-5; the match to TRBD1 covers 7 bases. Germline loops: CDR1 SGHVS, CDR2 FQNEAQ. V trimming: 2 bases; J trimming: 3 bases; junction bases outside the gene matches: 3. The CDR3 totals 14 residues. The CDR3 is CASSLRDSEETQYF. The CDR3 DNA sequence: TGTGCCAGCAGCTTAAGGGACAGTGAAGAGACCCAGTACTTC.

This clone appeared a few times. The V and J genes are TRBV11-1 and TRBJ2-3; D is undetermined. The CDR3 is made up of 13 amino acids. Germline V gives CDR1 SGHAT, CDR2 FQDESV (reference sequence). Trimming shortened V by 3 bases and J by 7 bases, and 11 bases separated the two germline ends. DNA for the CDR3: TGTGCCAGCAGCTTGGAGCTAACGAATACGCAGTATTTT. This sequence encodes CASSLELTNTQYF.

This clone turned up a few times. The V and J genes are TRBV10-3 and TRBJ2-1, with 8 bases matching TRBD1. The J segment lost 5 bases and the V segment lost 5 bases, leaving 5 bases of the junction unmatched. Germline CDR1 reads ENHRY; CDR2 reads SYGVKD. CDR3 length: 14 amino acids. Written as DNA, the CDR3 is TGTGCCATCAGTAGAAGACAGGGGAACAATGAGCAGTTCTTC. Translated, it gives CAISRRQGNNEQFF.

The chain employs TRBV19 and TRBJ2-4, with 8 positions matching TRBD1. The CDR3 is made up of 16 amino acids. Germline CDR1 reads LNHDA; CDR2 reads SQIVND (reference sequence). With 4 bases clipped from V and 0 bases from J, the junction kept 5 bases outside the gene matches. The CDR3 nucleotides are TGTGCCAGTAGTACAGGACAGGGACTAGCCAAAAACATTCAGTACTTC. It specifies CASSTGQGLAKNIQYF.

The table lists this clone with a few counts. The chain carries TRBV5-1 and TRBJ1-1; D gene ambiguous. V lost 3 bases to trimming and J lost 0 bases, with 18 bases between them. Germline V gene data show CDR1 as SGHRS and CDR2 as YFSETQ. The CDR3 covers 17 residues. CDR3 in amino acids: CASSSRQRSLMNTEAFF. CDR3 bases: TGCGCCAGCAGCTCTCGACAACGGTCCCTTATGAACACTGAAGCTTTCTTT. The variable domain in full, completed from reference TRBV5-1 and TRBJ1-1, reads KAGVTQTPRYLIKTRGQQVTLSCSPISGHRSVSWYQQTPGQGLQFLFEYFSETQRNKGNFPGRFSGRQFSNSRSEMNVSTLELGDSALYLCASSSRQRSLMNTEAFFGQGTRLTVV.

The CDR3 coding sequence is TGCGCCAGCAGCAAGACAGTCCCGGCTGAAAAACTGTTTTTT. Its protein is CASSKTVPAEKLFF. The chain links TRBV10-1 to TRBJ1-4; tentatively, D is TRBD1 (5 bases). CDR1 and CDR2 from the germline V gene are WNHNN and SYGVQD (reference sequence). The CDR3 is 14 amino acids. V gave up 6 bases and J gave up 7 bases, with 15 bases separating them.

This clone was detected once. The gene calls are TRBV18 and TRBJ2-3; 11 bases are shared with TRBD2. This CDR3 region has 16 residues. CDR1 is KGHSH and CDR2 is LQKENI in the germline V gene. The J segment lost 3 bases and the V segment lost 3 bases, leaving 5 bases of the junction unmatched. This chain's CDR3 is CASSPFTSGGTDTQYF. The CDR3 DNA follows: TGTGCCAGCTCACCTTTTACTAGCGGGGGAACAGATACGCAGTATTTT.

This clone was picked up a small number of times. The chain has TRBV7-9 and TRBJ2-7, with TRBD1 as a possible D gene (7 bases). Germline V gene lookup returns CDR1 SEHNR and CDR2 FQNEAQ (reference sequence). V was shortened by 5 bases and J by 7 bases, with 24 bases between the two germline ends. This CDR3 has 16 residues. CDR3 protein: CASSPLLRGPRGEQYF. CDR3 sequence (DNA): TGTGCCAGCAGCCCCTTGTTGAGGGGGCCCCGGGGGGAGCAGTACTTC.

The chain recombines TRBV9 with TRBJ2-3; 13 positions match TRBD2. The trim removed 0 bases at V and 1 base at J, leaving 8 bases unmatched. Germline loops: CDR1 SGDLS, CDR2 YYNGEE. The CDR3 extends over 19 amino acids. CDR3 protein: CASSVGGLAGAAGTDTQYF. CDR3 sequence (DNA): TGTGCCAGCAGCGTAGGCGGACTAGCGGGGGCCGCGGGCACAGATACGCAGTATTTT.

This clone was counted only a few times. The rearrangement joins TRBV20-1 to TRBJ2-1; no firm D call. The germline CDR1 and CDR2 sequences are DFQATT and SNEGSKA (reference sequence). This CDR3 contains 11 residues. Trimming pared 5 bases from V and 12 bases from J, leaving 14 bases between. The CDR3 DNA sequence: TGCAGTGCTGCCGCAGATCGGGTGCAGTTCTTC. Its translation is CSAAADRVQFF.

This clone appeared a few times. J is TRBJ1-5 and V is TRBV5-1, with TRBD1 as a possible D gene (5 bases). Trimming cost V 1 base and J 1 base, with 6 bases left between them. This CDR3 has 14 residues. Germline CDR1 SGHRS, CDR2 YFSETQ. This CDR3 reads CASSLSGSNQPQHF. The CDR3 nucleotides read TGCGCCAGCAGCTTGTCAGGGAGCAATCAGCCCCAGCATTTT.

This clone was seen more than once but under ten times. The rearrangement uses TRBV6-6 and TRBJ2-3, with D hard to call. This CDR3 contains 16 residues. CDR1 and CDR2 from the germline V gene are MNHNY and SVGAGI (reference sequence). V was trimmed by 7 bases and J by 0 bases, leaving 17 bases between them. The chain's CDR3 is CASTSDRRPSTDTQYF. The CDR3 DNA is TGTGCCAGCACCTCGGATCGGCGGCCTAGCACAGATACGCAGTATTTT.

The V and J genes are TRBV7-2 and TRBJ2-5; 7 bases map to TRBD2. V lost 4 bases, J lost 2 bases, and 1 base stayed unmatched. The CDR3 covers 13 residues. CDR1 is SGHTA and CDR2 is FQGNSA in the germline V gene. The CDR3 is CASSSGGQETQYF. CDR3 coding DNA: TGTGCCAGCAGCTCCGGGGGGCAAGAGACCCAGTACTTC.

Only one count was recorded for this clone. The rearrangement joins TRBV4-1 to TRBJ2-2; possible D gene TRBD2, 5 bases. The CDR3 is 13 amino acids. Trimming took 6 bases from V and 9 from J, leaving 14 bases between them. Germline CDR1 and CDR2: MGHRA and YSYEKL. CDR3 residues: CASSQSGIRELFF. As DNA, the CDR3 is TGCGCCAGCAGTCAGTCCGGGATTCGGGAGCTGTTTTTT.

A single count supports this clone. This rearrangement joins TRBV5-1 to TRBJ2-5; D is perhaps TRBD2 (5 bases). Trimming cost V 0 bases and J 2 bases, with 8 bases left between them. The CDR3 is made up of 14 amino acids. CDR1 is SGHRS, CDR2 YFSETQ, per germline. The CDR3 here is CASSLARGQETQYF. In DNA form, the CDR3 reads TGCGCCAGCAGCTTGGCCCGCGGGCAAGAGACCCAGTACTTC.

V and J are TRBV10-3 and TRBJ1-1; D is unresolved. From germline, CDR1 is ENHRY and CDR2 SYGVKD. The CDR3 is made up of 12 amino acids. V was clipped by 6 bases and J by 1 base, with 6 bases between them. In nucleotides, the CDR3 is TGTGCCATCAGGACACGGAACACTGAAGCTTTCTTT. This translates into CAIRTRNTEAFF.

V and J are TRBV14 and TRBJ2-5, with D possibly matching TRBD1 (6 bases). CDR1 and CDR2 (germline): SGHDN, FVKESK. V was trimmed by 6 bases and J by 5 bases, leaving 13 bases between them. The CDR3 has 13 amino acids. Written as DNA, the CDR3 is TGTGCCAGCAGACCTACAGGGTTGGAGACCCAGTACTTC. It encodes CASRPTGLETQYF. The complete variable domain, with remaining parts taken from reference TRBV14 and TRBJ2-5, reads EAGVTQFPSHSVIEKGQTVTLRCDPISGHDNLYWYRRVMGKEIKFLLHFVKESKQDESGMPNNRFLAERTGGTYSTLKVQPAELEDSGVYFCASRPTGLETQYFGPGTRLLVL.

This sequence joins TRBV6-1 and TRBJ1-1; tentative D call: TRBD1 (6 bases). Trimming pared 6 bases from V and 0 bases from J, leaving 11 bases between. CDR1 MNHNS and CDR2 SASEGT come from the germline V gene. CDR3 length equals 14 residues. The CDR3 coding sequence is TGTGCCAGCAGCCTACAGGGCATGAACACTGAAGCTTTCTTT. The encoded protein is CASSLQGMNTEAFF.

The sample holds a few counts of this clone. The chain is built from TRBV2 and TRBJ2-1; 9 positions agree with TRBD1. Germline loops: CDR1 SNHLY, CDR2 FYNNEI. CDR3 length equals 15 residues. V was clipped by 5 bases and J by 3 bases; unmatched bases: 5. The CDR3, as DNA: TGTGCCAGCAGTCTAGACAGGGGGATCTACAATGAGCAGTTCTTC. Protein sequence: CASSLDRGIYNEQFF. Full variable domain (rest looked up from reference TRBV2 and TRBJ2-1): EPEVTQTPSHQVTQMGQEVILRCVPISNHLYFYWYRQILGQKVEFLVSFYNNEISEKSEIFDDQFSVERPDGSNFTLKIRSTKLEDSAMYFCASSLDRGIYNEQFFGPGTRLTVL.

This clone showed up just once. The rearrangement uses TRBV28 and TRBJ2-7; possibly TRBD2 for D (7 bases). Between the trimmed V and J ends, which lost 3 bases and 6 bases, there was a span of 18 bases. Germline lookup yields CDR1 MDHEN and CDR2 SYDVKM. There are 15 residues in the CDR3. This chain's CDR3 is CASSLSGGGGGEQYF. The CDR3 nucleotides read TGTGCCAGCAGTTTGTCGGGGGGAGGGGGAGGCGAGCAGTACTTC.

This chain links TRBV5-1 with TRBJ1-4; TRBD1 might be the D (5 bases). V shed 2 bases and J shed 5 bases, with 10 bases lying between them. CDR3 length: 14 residues. Germline-derived CDR1 and CDR2 are SGHRS and YFSETQ. The CDR3 DNA sequence: TGCGCCAGCAGCTTTGGGGGGTTCAATGAAAAACTGTTTTTT. Translated: CASSFGGFNEKLFF.

This chain links TRBV18 with TRBJ1-1; the D is unclear. The CDR3 contains 12 residues. Germline CDR1 and CDR2: KGHSH and LQKENI. The V end lost 8 bases, the J end lost 0 bases, and 7 bases lay between the germline ends. CDR3 in amino acids: CASHNLNTEAFF. CDR3 sequence (DNA): TGTGCCAGCCACAACCTGAACACTGAAGCTTTCTTT.

This clone was detected a few times. The genes are TRBV6-5 and TRBJ2-5, with TRBD2 matching 10 bases. The V and J ends lost 5 bases and 1 base, in that order; junction bases with no gene match: 4. The CDR3 spans 15 residues. Germline V gene data show CDR1 as MNHEY and CDR2 as SVGAGI. The CDR3 is CASSTSGAAQETQYF. The CDR3 DNA is TGTGCCAGCAGTACTAGCGGGGCAGCCCAAGAGACCCAGTACTTC.

This clone was detected a few times. The V and J genes are TRBV7-9 and TRBJ1-2; maybe TRBD1 (6 bases). The ends were cut back, 5 bases at V and 4 bases at J, with 20 bases in the middle. Per the germline V gene, CDR1 is SEHNR and CDR2 is FQNEAQ (reference sequence). The CDR3 consists of 16 residues. For the CDR3, the DNA is TGTGCCAGCAGCCTTGGGCTTGTGGGGGGGCCCTATGGCTACACCTTC. Residues: CASSLGLVGGPYGYTF.

About this clone itself: Relative to the germline gene, one junction end is altered; a read error may explain this. The V and J genes are TRBV7-7 and TRBJ2-3; possibly TRBD2 for D (6 bases). CDR1 is SSHAT, CDR2 FNYEAQ, per germline (reference sequence). This CDR3 is 15 amino acids long. CDR3 nucleotide sequence: TGTGCTAGCAGCTCCACCGGGACTCCAGGGGATACGCAGTATTTT. Its protein product is CASSSTGTPGDTQYF.

This clone came up a few times. The rearrangement uses TRBV5-1 and TRBJ2-5; D may be TRBD1 (6 bases). Trimming took off 1 base at V and 5 bases at J, with 12 bases between the two ends. This CDR3 region has 14 residues. CDR1 is SGHRS and CDR2 is YFSETQ in the germline V gene. This CDR3 reads CASSLPDGGETQYF. DNA for the CDR3: TGCGCCAGCAGCTTGCCCGATGGGGGCGAGACCCAGTACTTC. The entire variable domain, with the rest obtained from reference TRBV5-1 and TRBJ2-5, is as follows: KAGVTQTPRYLIKTRGQQVTLSCSPISGHRSVSWYQQTPGQGLQFLFEYFSETQRNKGNFPGRFSGRQFSNSRSEMNVSTLELGDSALYLCASSLPDGGETQYFGPGTRLLVL.

V is TRBV7-9 and J is TRBJ2-7; TRBD1 matches 9 bases. Trimming cost V 0 bases and J 4 bases; bases outside gene matches: 4. Germline V lookup: CDR1 SEHNR, CDR2 FQNEAQ (reference sequence). The CDR3 length is 15 residues. The CDR3 DNA follows: TGTGCCAGCAGCTTAGCGGGACAGGGTTTGTACGAGCAGTACTTC. Encoded protein: CASSLAGQGLYEQYF.

This rearrangement joins TRBV2 to TRBJ1-5; D might be TRBD1 (6 bases). Trimming left V 1 base short and J 2 bases short, with 9 bases between. Germline V gives CDR1 SNHLY, CDR2 FYNNEI. This CDR3 region has 15 residues. This chain's CDR3 is CASSEDRAGNQPQHF. The CDR3 DNA follows: TGTGCCAGCAGTGAAGACAGGGCTGGCAATCAGCCCCAGCATTTT.

V is TRBV12-5 and J is TRBJ1-3; TRBD1 matches 10 bases. CDR3 length equals 16 residues. CDR1 is LGHNT, CDR2 FRNRAP, per germline. V was pared by 5 bases and J by 1 base, with 5 bases of the junction left unmatched. Here the CDR3 reads CASGSDRGLSGNTIYF. The DNA for the CDR3 is TGTGCTAGTGGTAGCGACAGGGGGCTGTCTGGAAACACCATATATTTT.

V and J are TRBV2 and TRBJ1-1, with 7 nucleotides matching TRBD1. Germline values: CDR1 SNHLY, CDR2 FYNNEI. This CDR3 region has 14 residues. Trimming removed 6 bases from V and 1 base from J; junction bases left unmatched: 5. CDR3 region: CASRYRQGNTEAFF. The CDR3 DNA reads TGTGCCAGCAGATATAGACAGGGGAACACTGAAGCTTTCTTT.

This chain joins TRBV5-1 and TRBJ2-7; 7 bases are a match to TRBD1. The CDR3 has 14 residues. The germline V gene encodes CDR1 SGHRS and CDR2 YFSETQ. V lost 0 bases, J lost 5 bases, and 5 bases stayed unmatched. The CDR3, as DNA: TGCGCCAGCAGCTTGGGTGAGGGGGCAAACGAGCAGTACTTC. Protein product: CASSLGEGANEQYF.